These 24 T cell receptor beta chains were sequenced from one sample in a study of blood T cell repertoires in COVID-19 (dated by TCRdb to about 2020). Libraries were constructed by the immunoSEQ multiplex PCR assay. This is the immuneACCESS table as TCRdb keeps it, with only in-frame sequences that have V and J called. A part of the clones is gone; compared with another copy, unresolved V genes explain less than half, and the rest is unexplained. Present in this sample are a few hundred thousand clones, about 88% of which were seen just once. About 1.5% of the sample is in the top ten clones. The sequencing sample was made of PBMCs or T cells enriched from blood (not recorded which). The receptors stem from a woman aged 18-29 years who had been exposed to COVID-19.

V gene TRBV7-7 combines with J gene TRBJ2-1; a possible D gene is TRBD1 (7 bases). The CDR3 consists of 16 residues. Germline V gene data show CDR1 as SSHAT and CDR2 as FNYEAQ (reference sequence). The V end lost 5 bases, the J end lost 5 bases, and 19 bases lay between the germline ends. CDR3 in DNA: TGTGCCAGCAGCCCTGGTGGGGCCAGGGGGGACAATGAGCAGTTCTTC. This translates into CASSPGGARGDNEQFF.

The chain recombines TRBV4-3 with TRBJ2-7; 11 bases fit TRBD2. Trimming removed 1 base from V and 0 bases from J; junction bases left unmatched: 14. The CDR3 has 20 amino acids. The germline gives CDR1 LGHNA, CDR2 YSLEER. Written as DNA, the CDR3 is TGCGCCAGCAGCCAAGTATTGTGGCTAGCGGGGGGAAATAACTCCTACGAGCAGTACTTC. Protein product: CASSQVLWLAGGNNSYEQYF.

The chain combines TRBV16 with TRBJ1-1; D is perhaps TRBD1 (5 bases). The CDR3 has 14 amino acids. V lost 4 bases, J lost 3 bases, and 12 bases lay in between. CDR1 and CDR2 (germline): KGHSY, FQNENV. The CDR3 DNA follows: TGTGCCAGCAGCCTAGGGGAAGGGGACACTGAAGCTTTCTTT. Translated: CASSLGEGDTEAFF.

The chain combines TRBV29-1 with TRBJ1-2; D is perhaps TRBD1 (5 bases). V was cut by 4 bases and J by 3 bases, with 12 bases left in between. Germline V gives CDR1 SQVTM, CDR2 ANQGSEA. The CDR3 is 13 residues long. The CDR3 is CSVVTGGDYGYTF. The CDR3 region has the DNA TGCAGCGTTGTTACGGGGGGGGACTATGGCTACACCTTC. The full variable domain, in which reference TRBV29-1 and TRBJ1-2 provide the parts outside the CDR3, is SAVISQKPSRDICQRGTSLTIQCQVDSQVTMMFWYRQQPGQSLTLIATANQGSEATYESGFVIDKFPISRPNLTFSTLTVSNMSPEDSSIYLCSVVTGGDYGYTFGSGTRLTVV.

This chain's CDR3 is CASSYGASRIQYF. The CDR3 nucleotides read TGTGCCAGCAGCTATGGGGCCAGCAGGATTCAGTACTTC. The V call is TRBV7-2, the J call TRBJ2-4; TRBD1 might be the D (5 bases). CDR3 length: 13 residues. The germline V gene encodes CDR1 SGHTA and CDR2 FQGNSA. V lost 4 bases and J 10 bases, leaving 14 bases between the germline ends.

The V gene is TRBV19, the J gene TRBJ2-1, with 10 bases that match TRBD1. The CDR3 length is 16 residues. Germline loops: CDR1 LNHDA, CDR2 SQIVND (reference sequence). V shed 3 bases, J shed 5 bases, and the junction held 7 bases outside the gene matches. The CDR3 DNA sequence: TGTGCCAGTAGTATTACGGGACAGGGGTTACACAATGAGCAGTTCTTC. This sequence encodes CASSITGQGLHNEQFF.

The chain carries TRBV2 and TRBJ1-5, with D unclear. V was pared by 2 bases and J by 3 bases, with 8 bases between. The germline V gene has CDR1 SNHLY and CDR2 FYNNEI. This CDR3 contains 14 residues. The CDR3 DNA is TGTGCCAGCAGTGAATTGAGTAACAATCAGCCCCAGCATTTT. Translated, it gives CASSELSNNQPQHF. Drawing the rest from reference TRBV2 and TRBJ1-5, the complete variable domain is EPEVTQTPSHQVTQMGQEVILRCVPISNHLYFYWYRQILGQKVEFLVSFYNNEISEKSEIFDDQFSVERPDGSNFTLKIRSTKLEDSAMYFCASSELSNNQPQHFGDGTRLSIL.

This chain links TRBV27 with TRBJ2-7; maybe TRBD2 (5 bases). CDR3 length equals 16 residues. Germline lookup yields CDR1 MNHEY and CDR2 SMNVEV (reference sequence). V was shortened by 5 bases and J by 2 bases, with 19 bases between the two germline ends. The CDR3 region is CASSPSDWQETYEQYF. In nucleotides, the CDR3 is TGTGCCAGCAGTCCCTCGGACTGGCAGGAGACCTACGAGCAGTACTTC.

J is TRBJ2-1 and V is TRBV7-2; TRBD2 agrees at 11 bases. CDR1 and CDR2 from the germline V gene are SGHTA and FQGNSA. The V and J ends lost 5 bases and 4 bases, in that order; junction bases with no gene match: 7. The length of the CDR3 is 16 residues. CDR3: CASSPGTSGWYNEQFF. The CDR3 DNA sequence: TGTGCCAGCAGCCCCGGGACTAGCGGATGGTACAATGAGCAGTTCTTC.

The CDR3 DNA reads as TGCGCCAGCAGAGAGACAGGGTATGAGCAGTTCTTC. This codes for CASRETGYEQFF. The V call is TRBV5-1, the J call TRBJ2-1, with 7 bases that match TRBD1. J was trimmed by 8 bases and V by 5 bases; bases with no gene match: 4. The CDR3 sequence is 12 residues long. Germline V CDR1 and CDR2: SGHRS, YFSETQ.

Only one count was recorded for this clone. V and J are TRBV7-9 and TRBJ2-7; 9 bases match TRBD2. Germline CDR1 reads SEHNR; CDR2 reads FQNEAQ (reference sequence). The CDR3 loop spans 15 amino acids. The J segment lost 5 bases and the V segment lost 1 base, leaving 6 bases of the junction unmatched. CDR3 nucleotide sequence: TGTGCCAGCAGCTTAGTCTCTAGCGGGGCCCACGAGCAGTACTTC. This translates into CASSLVSSGAHEQYF. Full variable domain (missing parts from reference TRBV7-9 and TRBJ2-7): DTGVSQNPRHKITKRGQNVTFRCDPISEHNRLYWYRQTLGQGPEFLTYFQNEAQLEKSRLLSDRFSAERPKGSFSTLEIQRTEQGDSAMYLCASSLVSSGAHEQYFGPGTRLTVT.

This clone was seen just once. The V gene is TRBV18, the J gene TRBJ2-4; a weak D match, TRBD1 (6 bases). V lost 2 bases to trimming and J lost 3 bases, with 14 bases between them. The germline V gene has CDR1 KGHSH and CDR2 LQKENI. The CDR3 is 16 amino acids. The CDR3 is CASSPSGDGGKNIQYF. In DNA form, the CDR3 reads TGTGCCAGCTCACCATCAGGGGACGGAGGCAAAAACATTCAGTACTTC.

The chain recombines TRBV4-2 with TRBJ1-4, with D possibly being TRBD1 (6 bases). V lost 0 bases, J lost 6 bases, and 14 bases lay in between. CDR1 and CDR2 (germline): LGHNA, YNFKEQ. The CDR3 sequence is 16 residues long. In nucleotides, the CDR3 is TGTGCCAGCAGCCAAGATCCAGGGGCTGGCTATGAAAAACTGTTTTTT. Its protein is CASSQDPGAGYEKLFF.

V is TRBV7-6 and J is TRBJ2-1; possibly TRBD2 for D (6 bases). The CDR3 covers 16 residues. The ends were cut back, 5 bases at V and 8 bases at J, with 22 bases in the middle. Looked up from germline, CDR1 is SGHVS and CDR2 is FNYEAQ. The CDR3 loop is CASSTTPGVRVDEQFF. In DNA, the CDR3 is TGTGCCAGCAGCACAACCCCGGGAGTCAGGGTGGATGAGCAGTTCTTC. Combining the CDR3 with reference TRBV7-6 and TRBJ2-1 gives the whole variable domain GAGVSQSPRYKVTKRGQDVALRCDPISGHVSLYWYRQALGQGPEFLTYFNYEAQQDKSGLPNDRFSAERPEGSISTLTIQRTEQRDSAMYRCASSTTPGVRVDEQFFGPGTRLTVL.

This chain connects TRBV2 to TRBJ2-7, with 11 bases fitting TRBD2. The germline V gene encodes CDR1 SNHLY and CDR2 FYNNEI. The CDR3 covers 17 residues. J gave up 0 bases and V 3 bases, and 7 bases lay outside the gene matches. Written as DNA, the CDR3 is TGTGCCAGCAGTGATGAGGAAGGGACTAGCGGCTCCTACGAGCAGTACTTC. It codes for CASSDEEGTSGSYEQYF.

CDR3 residues: CASRPGLGTYEQYF. DNA of the CDR3: TGTGCCAGCAGACCCGGACTAGGGACCTACGAGCAGTACTTC. The J gene is TRBJ2-7, the V gene TRBV7-2; TRBD2 matches 7 bases. The CDR3 contains 14 residues. Trimming at V came to 6 bases and at J to 2 bases, leaving 7 bases not matched to a gene. Germline CDR1 reads SGHTA; CDR2 reads FQGNSA.

The gene calls are TRBV29-1 and TRBJ1-4, with 11 nucleotides matching TRBD1. V lost 3 bases, J lost 7 bases, and 10 bases stayed unmatched. Germline V gene data show CDR1 as SQVTM and CDR2 as ANQGSEA. This CDR3 has 16 residues. The CDR3 DNA sequence: TGCAGCGTTGAGGCCCCGGACAGGGGGCGCCGTGAAAAACTGTTTTTT. Translated, it gives CSVEAPDRGRREKLFF.

CDR3 sequence (DNA): TGTGCCAGCTCACCACTAACAGGAGAAAACTATGGCTACACCTTC. Protein sequence: CASSPLTGENYGYTF. The chain carries TRBV18 and TRBJ1-2, with a tentative D call TRBD1 (5 bases). The CDR3 spans 15 residues. Trimming took off 1 base at V and 2 bases at J, with 11 bases between the two ends. The germline CDR1 and CDR2 sequences are KGHSH and LQKENI.

The V gene is TRBV29-1, the J gene TRBJ1-2; 9 nucleotides line up with TRBD1. V was pared by 3 bases and J by 5 bases, with 4 bases of the junction left unmatched. Germline values: CDR1 SQVTM, CDR2 ANQGSEA. The CDR3 loop spans 13 amino acids. The DNA of the CDR3 is TGCAGCGTTGAGACAGGGGGGATGTATGGCTACACCTTC. The encoded protein is CSVETGGMYGYTF.

V and J are TRBV5-1 and TRBJ2-1; 9 positions match TRBD2. Germline CDR1 SGHRS, CDR2 YFSETQ. This CDR3 has 15 residues. Germline trimming cut 4 bases from V and 7 bases from J; bases unmatched to any gene: 9. The CDR3 nucleotides are TGCGCCAGCAGCATTAGCGGGAGTAGAGATAATGAGCAGTTCTTC. Amino acid sequence: CASSISGSRDNEQFF.

This chain links TRBV3-1 (or the pseudogene TRBV3-2) with TRBJ2-2; TRBD1 matches 7 bases. Per germline, CDR1 LGHDT and CDR2 YNNKEL (reference sequence). With 6 bases clipped from V and 5 bases from J, the junction kept 12 bases outside the gene matches. The CDR3 is 16 amino acids. The CDR3 region is CASSRSTGIGTGELFF. The CDR3 bases are TGTGCCAGCAGTCGGTCGACAGGGATCGGGACCGGGGAGCTGTTTTTT.

J is TRBJ2-1 and V is TRBV5-5; 7 nucleotides agree with TRBD1. The CDR3 spans 15 residues. Trimming removed 0 bases from V and 3 bases from J; junction bases left unmatched: 3. From germline, CDR1 is SGHKS and CDR2 YYEKEE (reference sequence). CDR3 bases: TGTGCCAGCAGCTTGGGGCAGGGGGTCTACAATGAGCAGTTCTTC. Its translation is CASSLGQGVYNEQFF.

The chain joins TRBV28 to TRBJ1-5; D not resolved. The CDR3 has 14 residues. The V end was cut by 6 bases, the J end by 3 bases, with 12 bases between. Per germline, CDR1 MDHEN and CDR2 SYDVKM. CDR3 loop: CASRIGSFNQPQHF. In nucleotides, the CDR3 is TGTGCCAGCAGGATCGGGTCTTTCAATCAGCCCCAGCATTTT.

The rearrangement links TRBV24-1 to TRBJ2-7; 9 bases line up with TRBD1. The CDR3 has 14 amino acids. J gave up 5 bases and V 4 bases, and 5 bases lay outside the gene matches. Germline V gene lookup returns CDR1 KGHDR and CDR2 SFDVKD. CDR3 DNA sequence: TGTGCCACCAGTGACCGGACAGGGGATAACGAGCAGTACTTC. Translating gives CATSDRTGDNEQYF.